Below, 8 T cell receptor beta chains from the same sample are listed, as sequenced in a study of identical twins (dated by TCRdb to 2016 to 2017). The method behind the library was 5' RACE. This sample was sequenced with an Illumina HiSeq 2000. TCRdb redid the processing of the public reads, applying fastp at Q25 and MiXCR, and retained in-frame beta chains. Rows matching on CDR3 protein sequence are summarized as one entry with the most common DNA and genes. This sample comprises 500,000 to 600,000 distinct CDR3 sequences, roughly 21% of them detected only once. The ten top clones hold around 1% of the sample. Another study also made use of these data, one on T cells expressing NK-cell markers.

The sequencing sample was made of CD4+ T cells sorted from blood. The source is a woman under 30 in good health.

The chain combines TRBV20-1 with TRBJ1-6; maybe TRBD1 (6 bases). CDR1 DFQATT and CDR2 SNEGSKA come from the germline V gene (reference sequence). With 3 bases removed from V and 8 bases from J, the gap between germline ends came to 17 bases. This CDR3 has 15 amino acids. The CDR3 sequence: CSASGGPIGDSPLHF. The CDR3 region has the DNA TGCAGTGCTAGCGGGGGGCCGATCGGGGATTCACCCCTCCACTTT.

The CDR3 loop reads CASSLRGRAGTDTQYF. The CDR3 DNA sequence: TGTGCCAGCAGCTTAAGGGGGAGGGCGGGCACAGATACGCAGTATTTT. The V and J genes are TRBV7-2 and TRBJ2-3; D perhaps matches TRBD2 (7 bases). V lost 2 bases, J lost 1 base, and 13 bases lay in between. Germline V gene lookup returns CDR1 SGHTA and CDR2 FQGNSA. The CDR3 contains 16 residues.

This clonotype was observed a handful of times. The V call is TRBV29-1, the J call TRBJ2-1; D gene ambiguous. The length of the CDR3 is 13 residues. Germline CDR1 reads SQVTM; CDR2 reads ANQGSEA. V was cut by 6 bases and J by 4 bases, with 13 bases left in between. The CDR3, as DNA: TGCAGCGTATTCCTTTTTCGGTACAATGAGCAGTTCTTC. Translated, it gives CSVFLFRYNEQFF.

This chain uses TRBV6-5 with TRBJ1-2; possible D gene TRBD1, 6 bases. This CDR3 contains 14 residues. Trimming cost V 0 bases and J 4 bases, with 9 bases left between them. In germline, CDR1 is MNHEY, CDR2 SVGAGI. CDR3 in DNA: TGTGCCAGCAGTTACTCGAGGGGGATCTATGGCTACACCTTC. Its translation: CASSYSRGIYGYTF.

The J gene is TRBJ2-7, the V gene TRBV20-1; 9 nucleotides line up with TRBD1. The CDR3 runs 12 residues. Germline V gives CDR1 DFQATT, CDR2 SNEGSKA (reference sequence). The J segment lost 7 bases and the V segment lost 5 bases, leaving 6 bases of the junction unmatched. This chain's CDR3 is CSAGTGSREQYF. The CDR3 DNA follows: TGCAGTGCTGGGACAGGGTCGAGGGAGCAGTACTTC.

This clonotype was picked up a small number of times. V gene TRBV9 combines with J gene TRBJ1-3; D is ambiguous. Trimming cost V 0 bases and J 10 bases, with 11 bases left between them. Germline loops: CDR1 SGDLS, CDR2 YYNGEE. The CDR3 spans 13 residues. CDR3 residues: CASSVDEGRTIYF. The CDR3 coding sequence is TGTGCCAGCAGCGTAGACGAAGGGAGAACCATATATTTT.

The chain recombines TRBV20-1 with TRBJ2-5; D is possibly TRBD2 (5 bases). CDR3 length: 12 residues. Trimming pared 4 bases from V and 5 bases from J, leaving 11 bases between. Germline V gene data show CDR1 as DFQATT and CDR2 as SNEGSKA (reference sequence). The CDR3, as DNA: TGCAGTGCTAAGAGGGCCGGGGAGACCCAGTACTTC. Its translation: CSAKRAGETQYF.

This clonotype was found many times. This chain joins TRBV24-1 and TRBJ2-1; D is perhaps TRBD1 (5 bases). Trimming stripped 0 bases from V and 8 bases from J, with 10 bases between. The CDR3 has 14 amino acids. Germline V gene lookup returns CDR1 KGHDR and CDR2 SFDVKD. The CDR3 here is CATSDLGARDEQFF. The CDR3 region has the DNA TGTGCCACCAGTGATTTGGGGGCGCGCGATGAGCAGTTCTTC.